The clone carrying this T cell receptor (beta chain) has a count of ten or more. Its antigen is still unknown. RNA transcripts served as the template for amplifying TCR beta CDR3 regions. First-round RT-PCR with HTBI primers amplified the TCR CDR3 region. TCRdb itself ran the multiplex PCR reads through MiXCR, one entry per CDR3 protein. The sample includes 500,000 or so distinct CDR3 sequences, roughly a sixth of them seen just once. This CDR3 comprises 16 residues. The V end was cut by 1 base, the J end by 5 bases, with 18 bases between. The V gene's germline CDR1 is SQVTM and CDR2 ANQGSEA. Those patients with uncontrolled infection, other autoimmune disease, pregnancy or lactation were excluded. These data belong to a study of T cells in Graves' hyperthyroidism and ophthalmopathy. Points from the study as a whole: The authors' 13 V-J model separated ophthalmopathy from stable hyperthyroidism. Before onset, ophthalmopathy was predicted by the model a median 6.5 months earlier.

The V call is TRBV29-1, the J call TRBJ1-3; D unresolved. The sequenced sample consisted of blood. The origin of this receptor is a woman younger than 45 with Graves' ophthalmopathy. Written as DNA, the CDR3 is TGCAGCGTTGAAGTATTCGATAGGGCAGCCCGAAACACCATATATTTT. Residues: CSVEVFDRAARNTIYF.